Listed below are T cell receptor beta chains from one sample, sequenced in a study of T cell repertoires in cytomegalovirus infection. One entry per CDR3 protein results from TCRdb running MiXCR on the reads. The sample consists of about 310,000 distinct CDR3 sequences, 20% to 30% of them appearing once. For these receptors, no antigen is known. This sample comprised cultured PBMCs, obtained from culture after CMV antigen stimulation. These receptor sequences come from a human donor in good health (CMV status not recorded). Some clones in this sample may be carry-over from other donors' samples. Both conserved end residues are part of each CDR3. The D gene is left open where the match is weak. Some rows mark clone size as missing; the rest say once, few, many or name a class of expanded clone.

J gene | V gene | clone size | D gene | CDR3 protein | CDR3 DNA
TRBJ2-1 | TRBV19 | NA | NA | CASSIMVYNEQFF | TGTGCCAGTAGTATAATGGTCTACAATGAGCAGTTCTTC
TRBJ2-7 | TRBV24-1 | few | NA | CATSDGAFEQYF | TGTGCCACCAGTGATGGCGCATTCGAGCAGTACTTC
TRBJ2-1 | TRBV27 | NA | NA | CASISLGLGSSEQFF | TGTGCCAGCATTTCCTTAGGGTTAGGGTCCTCTGAGCAGTTCTTC
TRBJ1-1 | TRBV7-8 | medium-sized | NA | CASSPQPGAEAFF | TGTGCCAGCAGCCCCCAGCCAGGGGCTGAAGCTTTCTTT
TRBJ1-1 | TRBV19 | NA | NA | CASTTPPAFEAFF | TGTGCCAGTACAACCCCACCCGCCTTCGAAGCTTTCTTT
TRBJ2-7 | TRBV19 | NA | TRBD2 | CASRSTSGSVEQYF | TGTGCCAGTAGAAGTACTAGCGGGAGCGTCGAGCAGTACTTC
TRBJ1-1 | TRBV7-2 | many | TRBD1 | CASSRTGSTEAFF | TGTGCCAGCAGCAGGACAGGGTCCACTGAAGCTTTCTTT
TRBJ2-5 | TRBV11-2 | few | TRBD1 | CASSGGTGPQETQYF | TGTGCCAGCAGCGGAGGGACAGGGCCACAAGAGACCCAGTACTTC
TRBJ2-2 | TRBV6-6 | NA | NA | CASSYSRRGTGELFF | TGTGCCAGCAGTTACTCGAGACGAGGCACCGGGGAGCTGTTTTTT
TRBJ1-2 | TRBV12-3/TRBV12-4 | NA | TRBD1 | CASRRRTGRGDTF | TGTGCCAGCAGACGACGGACAGGGCGCGGCGACACCTTC
TRBJ2-5 | TRBV7-8 | few | NA | CASSFAPRETQYF | TGTGCCAGCAGCTTTGCCCCACGGGAGACCCAGTACTTC
TRBJ2-3 | TRBV7-3 | few | NA | CASSIKYTDTQYF | TGTGCCAGCAGCATAAAATACACAGATACGCAGTATTTT
TRBJ2-1 | TRBV5-5 | NA | TRBD1 | CASSFSTGTNEQFF | TGTGCCAGCAGCTTCTCGACAGGGACGAATGAGCAGTTCTTC
TRBJ1-2 | TRBV19 | few | NA | CASKVGPRYGYTF | TGTGCCAGTAAGGTTGGACCCCGTTATGGCTACACCTTC
TRBJ2-1 | TRBV5-1 | NA | TRBD2 | CASSTEGLDYNEQFF | TGCGCCAGCAGCACCGAGGGACTAGACTACAATGAGCAGTTCTTC
TRBJ2-2 | TRBV7-6 | many | TRBD1 | CASSPFAGGNTGELFF | TGTGCCAGCAGCCCCTTTGCAGGGGGAAACACCGGGGAGCTGTTTTTT
TRBJ2-7 | TRBV5-1 | NA | NA | CASREGVQVTHEQYF | TGCGCCAGCAGAGAAGGGGTACAAGTCACCCACGAGCAGTACTTC
TRBJ1-1 | TRBV7-2 | many | NA | CASSSSVDTEAFF | TGTGCCAGCAGCTCCTCGGTTGACACTGAAGCTTTCTTT
TRBJ1-1 | TRBV6-1 | few | NA | CASSVHTEAFF | TGTGCCAGCAGTGTCCACACTGAAGCTTTCTTT
TRBJ2-6 | TRBV19 | NA | TRBD1 | CASSIVLATGGFSGANVLTF | TGTGCCAGTAGTATAGTTTTGGCGACAGGGGGTTTCTCTGGGGCCAACGTCCTGACTTTC
TRBJ1-1 | TRBV7-2 | few | NA | CASSFPAGEAFF | TGTGCCAGCAGCTTTCCCGCGGGAGAAGCTTTCTTT
TRBJ2-1 | TRBV20-1 | few | TRBD1 | CSARETGVGNEQFF | TGCAGTGCTAGAGAGACAGGGGTAGGCAATGAGCAGTTCTTC
TRBJ1-6 | TRBV7-8 | many | NA | CASSLGGVGAWGSPLHF | TGTGCCAGCAGCTTAGGTGGGGTCGGGGCCTGGGGTTCACCCCTCCACTTT
TRBJ2-3 | TRBV12-3/TRBV12-4 | few | NA | CASIVSGKGTDTQYF | TGTGCCAGCATAGTTAGCGGAAAAGGCACAGATACGCAGTATTTT
TRBJ2-6 | TRBV6-2/TRBV6-3 | few | NA | CASSSWTGIANVLTF | TGTGCCAGCAGTTCTTGGACGGGTATAGCCAACGTCCTGACTTTC
TRBJ2-5 | TRBV5-4 | NA | NA | CASSSIGSLPKTQYF | TGTGCCAGCAGCTCTATCGGGAGCTTGCCTAAGACCCAGTACTTC
TRBJ1-5 | TRBV7-2 | many | NA | CASSLGYSNQPQHF | TGTGCCAGCAGCTTGGGATATAGCAATCAGCCCCAGCATTTT
TRBJ2-7 | TRBV5-1 | NA | TRBD1 | CASSGTGGSSYEQYF | TGCGCCAGCAGCGGCACAGGGGGGTCGTCCTACGAGCAGTACTTC
TRBJ1-1 | TRBV6-5 | NA | NA | CASSYSRVNTEAFF | TGTGCCAGCAGTTACTCCAGGGTGAACACTGAAGCTTTCTTT
TRBJ1-1 | TRBV7-2 | NA | NA | CASSSENTEAFF | TGTGCCAGCAGCTCTGAGAACACTGAAGCTTTCTTT
TRBJ2-5 | TRBV4-1 | few | TRBD1 | CASSQDRGLETQYF | TGCGCCAGCAGCCAAGACAGGGGGCTCGAGACCCAGTACTTC
TRBJ1-6 | TRBV10-3 | NA | NA | CAITETGNSPLHF | TGTGCCATCACCGAAACAGGGAATTCACCCCTCCACTTT
TRBJ2-7 | TRBV6-1 | few | NA | CASSVVDSSQEQYF | TGTGCCAGCAGTGTTGTGGACTCGAGCCAGGAGCAGTACTTC
TRBJ1-5 | TRBV12-3/TRBV12-4 | few | TRBD1 | CASRPDRGAYSNQPQHF | TGTGCCAGCAGACCGGACAGGGGCGCTTATAGCAATCAGCCCCAGCATTTT
TRBJ2-1 | TRBV7-9 | NA | NA | CASSRTTIHNEQFF | TGTGCCAGCAGCCGTACGACTATCCACAATGAGCAGTTCTTC
TRBJ2-6 | TRBV14 | NA | NA | CASSHPGSSGANVLTF | TGTGCCAGCAGCCACCCGGGGAGCTCTGGGGCCAACGTCCTGACTTTC
TRBJ1-2 | TRBV6-1 | many | NA | CASRMKGFGGYTF | TGTGCCAGCAGGATGAAGGGATTTGGTGGCTACACCTTC
TRBJ2-7 | TRBV27 | few | NA | CASSSLLPQGLHYEQYF | TGTGCCAGCAGTTCACTCCTGCCGCAGGGTCTTCACTACGAGCAGTACTTC
TRBJ1-1 | TRBV12-3/TRBV12-4 | NA | NA | CASGSGALRMNTEAFF | TGTGCCAGCGGCTCTGGCGCGCTGAGAATGAACACTGAAGCTTTCTTT
TRBJ2-3 | TRBV18 | few | TRBD2 | CASSRAASGRAQDTQYF | TGTGCCAGCTCACGGGCGGCTAGCGGGAGGGCCCAAGATACGCAGTATTTT
TRBJ1-5 | TRBV7-8 | few | NA | CASRLSGQVNQPQHF | TGTGCCAGCAGGTTGTCGGGGCAGGTAAATCAGCCCCAGCATTTT
TRBJ2-3 | TRBV20-1 | few | NA | CSALAASRIDTQYF | TGCAGTGCTTTGGCAGCCTCCCGTATCGATACGCAGTATTTT
TRBJ2-5 | TRBV11-2 | NA | NA | CASSPKWGGDLQETQYF | TGTGCCAGCAGCCCAAAGTGGGGCGGAGATCTACAAGAGACCCAGTACTTC
TRBJ2-7 | TRBV28 | NA | TRBD1 | CASSPYRGLSEQYF | TGTGCCAGCAGTCCCTACAGGGGGCTAAGCGAGCAGTACTTC
TRBJ2-7 | TRBV7-2 | many | TRBD1 | CASSTWDSYYEQYF | TGTGCCAGCAGCACCTGGGACAGCTACTACGAGCAGTACTTC
TRBJ2-1 | TRBV6-2/TRBV6-3 | NA | TRBD1 | CASSYTDRGSYNEQFF | TGTGCCAGCAGTTATACGGACAGGGGGTCCTACAATGAGCAGTTCTTC
TRBJ1-4 | TRBV7-9 | many | NA | CASSRESGVRGEKLFF | TGTGCCAGCAGCAGAGAGAGTGGGGTTCGGGGGGAAAAACTGTTTTTT
TRBJ2-2 | TRBV20-1 | NA | TRBD2 | CSASLAGGSTGELFF | TGCAGTGCTAGCTTGGCGGGAGGGTCCACCGGGGAGCTGTTTTTT
TRBJ1-2 | TRBV18 | once | NA | CASSPTRSDYGYTF | TGTGCCAGCTCACCTACCCGTAGCGACTATGGCTACACCTTC
TRBJ1-2 | TRBV7-9 | few | TRBD1 | CASSFGDRGISGYTF | TGTGCCAGCAGCTTCGGGGACAGGGGCATCAGTGGCTACACCTTC
TRBJ1-2 | TRBV27 | NA | TRBD1 | CASSDPGDSGYTF | TGTGCCAGCAGTGACCCAGGGGACAGTGGCTACACCTTC
TRBJ1-1 | TRBV5-6 | NA | NA | CASSLRFRANTEAFF | TGTGCCAGCAGCCTACGATTCCGGGCGAACACTGAAGCTTTCTTT
TRBJ2-2 | TRBV7-2 | many | NA | CASSTVWTGELFF | TGTGCCAGCAGCACCGTGTGGACCGGGGAGCTGTTTTTT
TRBJ2-1 | TRBV20-1 | NA | NA | CSARGRGGAYNEQFF | TGCAGTGCTAGAGGGAGAGGGGGGGCCTACAATGAGCAGTTCTTC
TRBJ2-1 | TRBV6-2/TRBV6-3 | NA | NA | CASSYSSRPSYNEQFF | TGTGCCAGCAGTTACTCGAGCCGTCCCTCCTACAATGAGCAGTTCTTC